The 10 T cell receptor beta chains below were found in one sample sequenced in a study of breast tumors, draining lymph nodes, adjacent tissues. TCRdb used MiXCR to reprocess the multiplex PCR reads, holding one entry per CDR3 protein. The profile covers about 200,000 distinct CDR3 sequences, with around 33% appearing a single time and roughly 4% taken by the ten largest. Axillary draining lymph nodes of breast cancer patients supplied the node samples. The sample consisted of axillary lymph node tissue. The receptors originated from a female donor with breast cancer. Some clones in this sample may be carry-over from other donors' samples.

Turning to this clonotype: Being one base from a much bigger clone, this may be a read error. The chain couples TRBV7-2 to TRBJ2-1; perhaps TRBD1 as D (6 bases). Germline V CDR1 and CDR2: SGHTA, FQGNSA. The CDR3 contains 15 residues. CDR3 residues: CASSQRQVMGNEQLF. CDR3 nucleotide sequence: TGTGCCAGCAGCCAAAGACAGGTTATGGGGAATGAGCAGCTCTTC.

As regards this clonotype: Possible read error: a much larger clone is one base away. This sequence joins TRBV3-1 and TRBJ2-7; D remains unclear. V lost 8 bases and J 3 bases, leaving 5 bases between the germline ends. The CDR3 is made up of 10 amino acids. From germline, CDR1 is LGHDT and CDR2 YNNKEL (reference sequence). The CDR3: CASGDYEQYF. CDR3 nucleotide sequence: TGTGCCAGCGGCGACTACGAGCAGTACTTC.

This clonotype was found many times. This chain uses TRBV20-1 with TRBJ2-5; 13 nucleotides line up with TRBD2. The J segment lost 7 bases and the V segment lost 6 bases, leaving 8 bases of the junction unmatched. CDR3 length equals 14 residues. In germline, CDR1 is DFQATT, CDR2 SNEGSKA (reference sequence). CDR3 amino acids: CSAWTSGSVGTQYF. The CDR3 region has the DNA TGCAGTGCGTGGACTAGCGGGAGTGTGGGGACCCAGTACTTC.

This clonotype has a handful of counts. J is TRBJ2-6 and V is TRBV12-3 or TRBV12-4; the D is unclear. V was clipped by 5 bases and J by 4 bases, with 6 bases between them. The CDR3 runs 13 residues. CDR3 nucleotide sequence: TGTGCCAGCAGTACGACAGGGGCCAACGTCCTGACTTTC. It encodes CASSTTGANVLTF.

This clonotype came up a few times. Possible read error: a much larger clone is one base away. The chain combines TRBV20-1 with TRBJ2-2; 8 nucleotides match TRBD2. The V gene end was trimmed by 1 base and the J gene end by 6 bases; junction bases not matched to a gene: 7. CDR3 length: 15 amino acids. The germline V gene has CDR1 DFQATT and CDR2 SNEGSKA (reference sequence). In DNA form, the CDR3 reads TGCAGTGCTAGAGCAACTAGCGGATACGCCGGGGAGCTGTTTTTT. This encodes CSARATSGYAGELFF.

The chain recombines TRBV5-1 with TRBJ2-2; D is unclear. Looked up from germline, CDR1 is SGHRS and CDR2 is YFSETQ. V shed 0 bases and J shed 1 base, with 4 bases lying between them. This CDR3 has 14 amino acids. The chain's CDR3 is CASSLEGNTGELFF. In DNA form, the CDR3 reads TGCGCCAGCAGCTTGGAAGGGAACACCGGGGAGCTGTTTTTT.

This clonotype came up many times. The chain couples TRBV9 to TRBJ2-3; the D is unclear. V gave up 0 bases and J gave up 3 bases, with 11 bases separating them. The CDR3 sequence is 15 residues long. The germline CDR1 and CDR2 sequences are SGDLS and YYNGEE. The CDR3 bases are TGTGCCAGCAGCGTAGAGGCAGCGAATACAGATACGCAGTATTTT. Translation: CASSVEAANTDTQYF.

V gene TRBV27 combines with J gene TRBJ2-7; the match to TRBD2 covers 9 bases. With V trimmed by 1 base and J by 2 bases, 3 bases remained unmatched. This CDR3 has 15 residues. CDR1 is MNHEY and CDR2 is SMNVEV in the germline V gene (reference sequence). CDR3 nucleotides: TGTGCCAGCAGTTTATGGGCGGGAGGGACCTACGAGCAGTACTTC. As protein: CASSLWAGGTYEQYF.

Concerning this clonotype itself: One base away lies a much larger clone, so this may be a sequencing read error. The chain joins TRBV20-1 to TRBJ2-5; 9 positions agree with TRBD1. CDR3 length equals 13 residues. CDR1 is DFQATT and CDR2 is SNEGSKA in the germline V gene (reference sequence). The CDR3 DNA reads TGCAGTGCCACACACAGGGGGCTAGAGACCCAGCACTTC. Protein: CSATHRGLETQHF.

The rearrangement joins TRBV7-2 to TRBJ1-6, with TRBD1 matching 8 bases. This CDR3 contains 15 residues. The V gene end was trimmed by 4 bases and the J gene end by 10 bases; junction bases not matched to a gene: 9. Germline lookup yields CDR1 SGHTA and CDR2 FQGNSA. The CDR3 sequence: CASSSKDRVGSPLHF. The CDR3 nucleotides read TGTGCCAGCAGCTCGAAGGACAGGGTAGGGTCACCCCTCCACTTT. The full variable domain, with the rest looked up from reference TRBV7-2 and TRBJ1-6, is GAGVSQSPSNKVTEKGKDVELRCDPISGHTALYWYRQSLGQGLEFLIYFQGNSAPDKSGLPSDRFSAERTGGSVSTLTIQRTQQEDSAVYLCASSSKDRVGSPLHFGNGTRLTVT.